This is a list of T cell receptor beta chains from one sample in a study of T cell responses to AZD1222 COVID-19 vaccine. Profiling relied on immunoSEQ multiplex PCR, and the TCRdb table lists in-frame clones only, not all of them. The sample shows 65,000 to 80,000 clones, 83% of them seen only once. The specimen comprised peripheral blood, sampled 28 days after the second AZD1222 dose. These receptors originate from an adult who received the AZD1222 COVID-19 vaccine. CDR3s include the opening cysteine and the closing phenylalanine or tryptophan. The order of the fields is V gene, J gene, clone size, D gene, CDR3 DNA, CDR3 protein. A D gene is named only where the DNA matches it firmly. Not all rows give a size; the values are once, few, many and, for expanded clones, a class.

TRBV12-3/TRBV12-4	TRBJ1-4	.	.	TGTGCCAGCAGTTTGCTCCTGGGAGAAAAACTGTTTTTT	CASSLLLGEKLFF
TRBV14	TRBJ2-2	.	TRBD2	TGTGCCAGCAGCCCCTTTAGCGGGGTGAACACCGGGGAGCTGTTTTTT	CASSPFSGVNTGELFF
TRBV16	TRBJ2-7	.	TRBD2	TGTGCCAGCAGCCCGGAGGGTGGGACTATCCACGAGCAGTACTTC	CASSPEGGTIHEQYF
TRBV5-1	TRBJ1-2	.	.	TGCGCCAGCAGTGAGGTAGGGTCATCGGTCTCTGGCTACACCTTC	CASSEVGSSVSGYTF
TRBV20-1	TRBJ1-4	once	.	TGCAGTGCCAGAATGGAAAAACTGTTTTTT	CSARMEKLFF
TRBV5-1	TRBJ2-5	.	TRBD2	TGCGCCAGCAGCTTGGGGGGACTAGCGGGAGTCGAAGAGACCCAGTACTTC	CASSLGGLAGVEETQYF
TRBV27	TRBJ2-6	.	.	TGTGCCAGCAGTTCCCTCATGGGCGGCTCTGGGGCCAACGTCCTGACTTTC	CASSSLMGGSGANVLTF
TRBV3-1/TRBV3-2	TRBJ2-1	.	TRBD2	TGTGCCAGCAGCCAATTCCGCCCGAAAGCGGGAGTCGTAAGCAATGAGCAGTTCTTC	CASSQFRPKAGVVSNEQFF
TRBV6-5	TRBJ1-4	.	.	TGTGCCAGCAGTAGGGGACGGGGTGGGGAAAAACTGTTTTTT	CASSRGRGGEKLFF
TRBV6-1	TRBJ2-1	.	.	TGTGCCAGCAGTGAAGAGGGCCCCTCCTACAATGAGCAGTTCTTC	CASSEEGPSYNEQFF
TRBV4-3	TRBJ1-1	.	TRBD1	TGCGCCAGCAGCCATAACAGGGGGGACACTGAAGCTTTCTTT	CASSHNRGDTEAFF
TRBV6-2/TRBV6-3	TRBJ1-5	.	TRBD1	TGTGCCAGCAGTTTACAGGGGAGCAATCAGCCCCAGCATTTT	CASSLQGSNQPQHF
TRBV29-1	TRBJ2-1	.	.	TGCAGCGTTGAGGCAGACTACAATGAGCAGTTCTTC	CSVEADYNEQFF
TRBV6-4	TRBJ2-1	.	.	TGTGCCAGCAGTTACTCGGCCTACAATGAGCAGTTCTTC	CASSYSAYNEQFF
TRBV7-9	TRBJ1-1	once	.	TGTGCCAGCAGCTTAGGGGACACGGGCACTGAAGCTTTCTTT	CASSLGDTGTEAFF
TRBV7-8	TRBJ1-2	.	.	TGTGCCAGCAGCCAGGACGGTGGCTACACCTTC	CASSQDGGYTF
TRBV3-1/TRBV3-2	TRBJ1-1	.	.	TGTGCCAGCAGCCAAAAGGGGACTGAAGCTTTCTTT	CASSQKGTEAFF
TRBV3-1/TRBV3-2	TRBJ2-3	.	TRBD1	TGTGCCAGCAGGGACAGGGGGACTCGCACAGATACGCAGTATTTT	CASRDRGTRTDTQYF
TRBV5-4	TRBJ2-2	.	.	TGTGCCAGCAGCGCCGCGACGGGGTTCACCGGGGAGCTGTTTTTT	CASSAATGFTGELFF
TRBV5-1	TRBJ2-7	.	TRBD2	TGCGCCAGCAGCTTCGCGGGACTACAACACGACGAGCAGTACTTC	CASSFAGLQHDEQYF
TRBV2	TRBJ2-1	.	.	TGTGCCAACACCCTCGAGTCCGGGCCCCCGTTCTTC	CANTLESGPPFF
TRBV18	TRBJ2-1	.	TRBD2	TGTGCCAGCTCACCAGAGGGACTAGCCAATGAGCAGTTCTTC	CASSPEGLANEQFF
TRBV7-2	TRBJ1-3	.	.	TGTGCCAGCAGCTCGGACGGAAAACCCTCTGGAAACACCATATATTTT	CASSSDGKPSGNTIYF
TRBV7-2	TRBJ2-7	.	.	TGTGCCAGCAGTCCAGGGGTACGGGAGCAGTACTTC	CASSPGVREQYF
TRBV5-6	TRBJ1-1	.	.	TGTGCCAGCAGCTCCCTGTCGGACACTGAAGCTTTCTTT	CASSSLSDTEAFF
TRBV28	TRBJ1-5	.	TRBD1	TGTGCCAGCACCTTGGGGACAGGAAGCAATCAGCCCCAGCATTTT	CASTLGTGSNQPQHF
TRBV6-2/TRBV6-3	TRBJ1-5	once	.	TGTGCCAGCAGCTCTGGAGGCGGGCACAATCAGCCCCAGCATTTT	CASSSGGGHNQPQHF
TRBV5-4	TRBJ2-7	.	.	TGTGCCAGGGGCATCTGCGAGCAGTACTTC	CARGICEQYF
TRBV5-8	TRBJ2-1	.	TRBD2	TGTGCCAGCAGCTTTCTCGGACAAACTAGCGGGAGGGGACCTAAGAATGAGCAGTTCTTC	CASSFLGQTSGRGPKNEQFF
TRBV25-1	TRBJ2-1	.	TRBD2	TGTGCCAGCAGTGAGCTGTGGACTAGCGGGTCTGAGCAGTTCTTC	CASSELWTSGSEQFF
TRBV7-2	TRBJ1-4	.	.	TGTGCCAGCAGCTCCCGGGGACTAGAAAGGGTGTTTTTT	CASSSRGLERVFF
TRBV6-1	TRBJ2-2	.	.	TGTGCCAGCAGTGAAGAGGCCCCGGCGTGGGGCGGGGAGCTGTTTTTT	CASSEEAPAWGGELFF
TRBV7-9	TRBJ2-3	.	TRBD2	TGTGCCAGCAGCCTCCTAGCGGGCGGAGTCACAGATACGCAGTATTTT	CASSLLAGGVTDTQYF
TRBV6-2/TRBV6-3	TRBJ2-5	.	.	TGTGCCAGCAGTTTGAGGGGGATTCGGGAGACCCAGTACTTC	CASSLRGIRETQYF
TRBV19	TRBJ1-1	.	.	TGTGCCAGTAGTATTGTGGGGGGCGTGAACACTGAAGCTTTCTTT	CASSIVGGVNTEAFF
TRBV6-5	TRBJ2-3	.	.	TGTGCCAGCACTAACGGGGCGAGGACGCAGTATTTT	CASTNGARTQYF
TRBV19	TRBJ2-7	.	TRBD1	TGTGCCAGTAGTGCCCCCGGGACAGGGCGGTACGAGCAGTACTTC	CASSAPGTGRYEQYF
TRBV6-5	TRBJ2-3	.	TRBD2	TGTGCCAGCAGCCCACTAGCGGGAGGGCCTGAAACGCAGTATTTT	CASSPLAGGPETQYF
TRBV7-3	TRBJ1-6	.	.	TGTGCCAGCAGCTTAACCGCAGGGCTTAATTCACCCCTCCACTTT	CASSLTAGLNSPLHF
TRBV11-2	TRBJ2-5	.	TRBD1	TGTGCCAGCAGCTTAGGGACAGGGATGGAGACCCAGTACTTC	CASSLGTGMETQYF
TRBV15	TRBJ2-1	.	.	TGTGCCACCAGCAGTTTCCGGGCCAACGCCAATGAGCAGTTCTTC	CATSSFRANANEQFF
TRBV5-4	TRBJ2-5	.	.	TGTGCCAGCAGCTTGGGCGGAGAGTCGGGCGAGACCCAGTACTTC	CASSLGGESGETQYF